This T cell receptor beta chain was sequenced during a study of T cell responses to AZD1222 COVID-19 vaccine. This CDR3 region has 17 residues. V shed 5 bases and J 3 bases; nucleotides not matched to a gene: 12. CDR1 is SEHNR, CDR2 FQNEAQ, per germline (reference sequence). Profiled with immunoSEQ multiplex PCR; TCRdb holds only in-frame clones, not every one. The sample lists 95,000 to 150,000 clones; approximately 90% were seen once. The specimen was peripheral blood, collected on day 0 of AZD1222 vaccination. This clonotype originated in an adult in good health. The V and J genes are TRBV7-9 and TRBJ2-3; 9 bases are a match to TRBD1. CDR3 sequence: CASSQTPGTGYTDTQYF. CDR3 nucleotide sequence: TGTGCCAGCAGCCAGACTCCCGGGACAGGGTATACAGATACGCAGTATTTT.